Given below is one T cell receptor beta chain in context. RNA amounts of roughly 0.5 to 1 ug underwent reverse transcription with random hexamers. MiXCR, applied by TCRdb to the immunoSEQ multiplex PCR reads, yields one record per CDR3 protein. The sample shows 71,000 or so distinct CDR3 sequences, 93% of them seen only once. The data originate from a study of CD8 T cells in Susac syndrome. V was clipped by 5 bases and J by 2 bases, with 10 bases between them. In germline, CDR1 is SGHTA, CDR2 FQGNSA. The CDR3 has 14 amino acids. The authors negatively isolated CD8+ and CD4+ T cells and FACS-enriched TEMRA cells.

The chain has TRBV7-2 and TRBJ1-5; no definite D call. The sequenced sample consisted of CD4+ T cells from PBMCs. The receptor was derived from a human donor with Susac syndrome. The CDR3 region is CASSPMGGNQPQHF. The CDR3 DNA reads as TGTGCCAGCAGCCCCATGGGCGGCAATCAGCCCCAGCATTTT.